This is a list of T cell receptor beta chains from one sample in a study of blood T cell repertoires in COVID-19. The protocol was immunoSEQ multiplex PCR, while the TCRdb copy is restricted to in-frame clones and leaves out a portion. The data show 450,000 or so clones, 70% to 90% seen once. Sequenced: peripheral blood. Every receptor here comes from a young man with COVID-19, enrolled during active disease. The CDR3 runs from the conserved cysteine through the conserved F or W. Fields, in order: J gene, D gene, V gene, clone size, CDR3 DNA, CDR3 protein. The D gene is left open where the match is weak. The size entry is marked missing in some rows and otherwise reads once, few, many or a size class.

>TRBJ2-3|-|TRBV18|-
TGTGCCAGCTCATCGTTACAGGGCGTAGGCACAGATACGCAGTATTTT
CASSSLQGVGTDTQYF
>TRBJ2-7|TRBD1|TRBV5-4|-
TGTGCCAGCAGCTCCCGGGACAGGGCCTACTACGAGCAGTACTTC
CASSSRDRAYYEQYF
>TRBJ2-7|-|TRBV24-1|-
TGTGCCACCAGTGATGCCAGGGGCCACGAGCAGTACTTC
CATSDARGHEQYF
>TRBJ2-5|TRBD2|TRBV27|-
TGTGCCAGCACCACTTCTCCAGCGGGATCGGTTGGAGAGACCCAGTACTTC
CASTTSPAGSVGETQYF
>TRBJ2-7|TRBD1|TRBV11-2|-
TGTGCCAGCAGCTTCCGGGACAGACCCTACGAGCAGTACTTC
CASSFRDRPYEQYF
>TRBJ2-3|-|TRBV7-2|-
TGTGCCAGCAGCCAGACCAGGGGGGCAGATACGCAGTATTTT
CASSQTRGADTQYF
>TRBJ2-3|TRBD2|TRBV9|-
TGTGCCAGCAGCACCGGGACTAGCGGGGGTACAGATACGCAGTATTTT
CASSTGTSGGTDTQYF
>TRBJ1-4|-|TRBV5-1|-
TGCGCCAGCAGCTTGGACAGTATGGATGAAAAACTGTTTTTT
CASSLDSMDEKLFF
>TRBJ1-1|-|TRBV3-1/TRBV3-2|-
TGTGCCAGCAGCCATTACAGTTTGAACACTGAAGCTTTCTTT
CASSHYSLNTEAFF
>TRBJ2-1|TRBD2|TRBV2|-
TGTGCCAGCAGTCGACTAGCGGGGGACAATGAGCAGTTCTTC
CASSRLAGDNEQFF
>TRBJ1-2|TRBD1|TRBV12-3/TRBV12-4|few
TGTGGTCACAGGGGGCGGAATGGCTACACCTTC
CGHRGRNGYTF
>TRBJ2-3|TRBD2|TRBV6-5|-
TGTGCCAGCAGCCCCCTAGCGGGGGGCACAGATACGCAGTATTTT
CASSPLAGGTDTQYF
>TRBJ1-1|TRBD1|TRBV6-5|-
TGTGCCAGCAGCCGAGACAGGGCAGACACTGAAGCTTTCTTT
CASSRDRADTEAFF
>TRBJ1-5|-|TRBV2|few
TGTGCCAGCAGTGACGACAGGCATAGCAATCAGCCCCAGCATTTT
CASSDDRHSNQPQHF
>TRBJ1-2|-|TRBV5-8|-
TGTGCCAGCAGCTTCGGGTCAAACTATGGCTACACCTTC
CASSFGSNYGYTF
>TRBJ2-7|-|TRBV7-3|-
TGTGCCAGCAGCTTAACACCTACACTAACCGAGCAGTACTTC
CASSLTPTLTEQYF
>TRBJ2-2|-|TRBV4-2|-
TGTGCCAGCCATTCCGCAGGGGCCGGCACCGGGGAGCTGTTTTTT
CASHSAGAGTGELFF
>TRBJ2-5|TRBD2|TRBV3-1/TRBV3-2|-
TGTGCCAGCAGCCTAGCGGGAGAGATTAGAGAGACCCAGTACTTC
CASSLAGEIRETQYF
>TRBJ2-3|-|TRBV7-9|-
TGTGCCAGCAGCTCAAGGCTAGAAAACACAGATACGCAGTATTTT
CASSSRLENTDTQYF
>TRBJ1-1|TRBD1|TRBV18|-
TGTGCCAGCTCACCGATTACAGGGGGGACTGAAGCTTTCTTT
CASSPITGGTEAFF
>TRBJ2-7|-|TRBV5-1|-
TGCGCCAGCAGCCCCGAGACAGACCGGCGAGAGCAGTACTTC
CASSPETDRREQYF
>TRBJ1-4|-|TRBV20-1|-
TGCAGTGCTAGCCCGGTCGTGGAACTGTTTTTT
CSASPVVELFF
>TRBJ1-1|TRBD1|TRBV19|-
TGTGCCAGTAGTCCACGACAGGGGGGGGCTTTCTTT
CASSPRQGGAFF
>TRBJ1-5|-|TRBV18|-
TGTGCCAGCTCACCTCGGGCAGGGTTGGATGGCCAGCCCCAGCATTTT
CASSPRAGLDGQPQHF
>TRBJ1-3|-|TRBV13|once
TGTGCCAGCAATGACAGGCCTGCCTCTGGAAACACCATATATTTT
CASNDRPASGNTIYF
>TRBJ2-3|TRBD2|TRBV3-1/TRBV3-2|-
TGTGCCAGCAGCCAATCGCGGGGGGGTACCCTGGCAGATACGCAGTATTTT
CASSQSRGGTLADTQYF
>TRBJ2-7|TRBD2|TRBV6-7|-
TGTGCCAGCAGTACACTTTCGGGACTGAGCGGGATTCTACCTTACGAGCAGTACTTC
CASSTLSGLSGILPYEQYF
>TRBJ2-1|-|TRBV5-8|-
TGTGCCAGCAGCTTCCGGAGTGAGCAGTTCTTC
CASSFRSEQFF
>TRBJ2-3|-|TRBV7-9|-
TGTGCCAGCCAGCCGGGAGTAAACACAGATACGCAGTATTTT
CASQPGVNTDTQYF
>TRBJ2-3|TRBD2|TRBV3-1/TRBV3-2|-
TGTGCCAGCAGCCGACTAGCGGGGGTTAGGGATACGCAGTATTTT
CASSRLAGVRDTQYF
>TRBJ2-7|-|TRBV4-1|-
TGCGCCAGCAGCCCGTCGAGTGAATTTTACGAGCAGTACTTC
CASSPSSEFYEQYF
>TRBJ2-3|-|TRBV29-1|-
TGCAGCGTTGCTAGGACAGATACGCAGTATTTT
CSVARTDTQYF
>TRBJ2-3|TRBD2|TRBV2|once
TGTGCCAGCAGTCGACTAGCGGGAGGCACAGATACGCAGTATTTT
CASSRLAGGTDTQYF
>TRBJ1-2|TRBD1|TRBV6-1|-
TGTGCCAGCAGTGAAGCGTCGACAGGGAACTATGGCTACACCTTC
CASSEASTGNYGYTF
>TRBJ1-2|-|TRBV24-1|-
TGTGCCACCAGTGATTTTAGGGCAGGAGGGAACTATGGCTACACCTTC
CATSDFRAGGNYGYTF
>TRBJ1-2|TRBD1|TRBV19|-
TGTGCCAGTAGTTTGAACCGGGACAGGGCTATACGTGGCTACACCTTC
CASSLNRDRAIRGYTF
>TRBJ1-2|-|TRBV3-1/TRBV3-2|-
TGTGCCAGCAGCCAATTAAGCACAGACTATGGCTACACCTTC
CASSQLSTDYGYTF
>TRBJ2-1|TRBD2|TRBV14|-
TGTGCCAGCAGCCAAGGCGGGGGCTCCTACAATGAGCAGTTCTTC
CASSQGGGSYNEQFF
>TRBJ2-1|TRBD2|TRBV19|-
TGTGCCAGTAGTATATGGAGCGGGGGAAATGAGCAGTTCTTC
CASSIWSGGNEQFF
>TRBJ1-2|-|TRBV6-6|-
TGTGCCAGCATGGTGGCTTGGGGCGACTATGGCTACACCTTC
CASMVAWGDYGYTF
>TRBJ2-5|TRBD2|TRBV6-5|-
TGTGCCAGCAGTACTAGCGGGGGAGGGTTGGAGACCCAGTACTTC
CASSTSGGGLETQYF
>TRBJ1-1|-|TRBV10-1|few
TGCGCCAGCAGTGATGTAAACCAGAATGAAGCTTTCTTT
CASSDVNQNEAFF
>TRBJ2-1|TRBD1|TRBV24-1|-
TGTGCCACCAGTGACTTAGACAGGGGGCGTACGCATGAGCAGTTCTTC
CATSDLDRGRTHEQFF
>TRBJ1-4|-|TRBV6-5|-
TGTGCCAGCAAATCCGGGTTCACAACTAATGAAAAACTGTTTTTT
CASKSGFTTNEKLFF
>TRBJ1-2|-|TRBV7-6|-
TGTGCCAGCAGCCCACAACCGGGAGAAAACTATGGCTACACCTTC
CASSPQPGENYGYTF
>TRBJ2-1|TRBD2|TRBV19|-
TGTGCCAGTAGTATTCTAGCGGGAGATGGTAATGAGCAGTTCTTC
CASSILAGDGNEQFF
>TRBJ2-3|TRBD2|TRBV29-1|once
TGCAGCGGACTAGCGGGAGTGGGGGATACGCAGTATTTT
CSGLAGVGDTQYF
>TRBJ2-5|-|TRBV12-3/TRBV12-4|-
TGTGCCAGCAGTTTCCTGGAGACCCAGTACTTC
CASSFLETQYF